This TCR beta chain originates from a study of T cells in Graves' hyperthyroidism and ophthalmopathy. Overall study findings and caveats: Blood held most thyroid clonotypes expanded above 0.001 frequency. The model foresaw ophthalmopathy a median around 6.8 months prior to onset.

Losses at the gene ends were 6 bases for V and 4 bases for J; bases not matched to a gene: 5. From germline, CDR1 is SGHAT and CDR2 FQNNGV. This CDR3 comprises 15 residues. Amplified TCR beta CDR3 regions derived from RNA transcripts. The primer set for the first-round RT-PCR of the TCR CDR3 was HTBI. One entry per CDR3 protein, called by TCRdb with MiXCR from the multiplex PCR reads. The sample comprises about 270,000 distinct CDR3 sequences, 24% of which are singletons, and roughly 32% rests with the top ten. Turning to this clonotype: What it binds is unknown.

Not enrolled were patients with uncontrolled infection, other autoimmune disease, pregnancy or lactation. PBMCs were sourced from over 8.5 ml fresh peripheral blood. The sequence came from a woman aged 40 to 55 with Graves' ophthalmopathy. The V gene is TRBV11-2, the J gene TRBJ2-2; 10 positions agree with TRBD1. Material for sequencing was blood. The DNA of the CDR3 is TGTGCCAGCAGTCCCGGGACAGGGGTCACCGGGGAGCTGTTTTTT. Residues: CASSPGTGVTGELFF.